These 17 T cell receptor beta chains share one sample of origin, sequenced in a study of T-cell memory formation after mild COVID-19. TCRdb re-called the 5' RACE reads with MiXCR, one entry per CDR3 protein. Here the sample spans 450,000 to 700,000 distinct CDR3 sequences, around 17% being singletons. The sample taken for sequencing was PBMCs or a T cell subset sorted from them (not recorded which). The receptors stem from an adult woman who had mild COVID-19 (a few samples of this study predate the infection). Cell type and time point are not known.

This chain connects TRBV6-2 or TRBV6-3 to TRBJ1-1; D possibly corresponds to TRBD1 (6 bases). CDR1 and CDR2 from the germline V gene are MNHEY and SVGEGT. Trimming pared 8 bases from V and 1 base from J, leaving 14 bases between. This CDR3 has 14 residues. The CDR3 DNA follows: TGTGCCAGCCGGTGGACAGCGGGGAACACTGAAGCTTTCTTT. This codes for CASRWTAGNTEAFF.

This chain uses TRBV27 with TRBJ2-1; TRBD2 agrees at 8 bases. CDR3 length: 15 amino acids. J gave up 2 bases and V 4 bases, and 4 bases lay outside the gene matches. Per the germline V gene, CDR1 is MNHEY and CDR2 is SMNVEV (reference sequence). This chain's CDR3 is CASSSGTSPYNEQFF. The CDR3 coding sequence is TGTGCCAGCAGTTCCGGGACTAGTCCCTACAATGAGCAGTTCTTC.

V usage is TRBV2 and J usage is TRBJ2-1, with 8 bases aligning to TRBD2. The germline gives CDR1 SNHLY, CDR2 FYNNEI. The ends lost 7 bases at V and 6 bases at J; junction bases unmatched: 8. There are 14 residues in the CDR3. The CDR3 sequence: CASTSREETNEQFF. The CDR3 nucleotides read TGTGCCAGCACATCGCGGGAGGAAACCAATGAGCAGTTCTTC.

The V gene is TRBV20-1, the J gene TRBJ1-5, with 7 bases identical to TRBD1. The junction had 9 bases not matched to a gene; V was cut back by 6 bases and J by 4 bases. The length of the CDR3 is 14 residues. Germline V gene sequence: CDR1 DFQATT, CDR2 SNEGSKA (reference sequence). The CDR3 coding sequence is TGCAGTGCCCGACAGGGATCTCCTAATCAGCCCCAGCATTTT. Translation: CSARQGSPNQPQHF.

This clonotype was found a few times. V is TRBV10-3 and J is TRBJ2-1; the match to TRBD2 covers 9 bases. The CDR3 spans 14 residues. V shed 1 base and J 9 bases; nucleotides not matched to a gene: 4. The germline V gene encodes CDR1 ENHRY and CDR2 SYGVKD. The CDR3: CAISELETSGEQFF. CDR3 coding DNA: TGTGCCATCAGTGAGTTGGAGACTAGCGGTGAGCAGTTCTTC.

This clonotype came up a few times. The chain has TRBV27 and TRBJ1-2; D might be TRBD1 (5 bases). CDR3 size: 15 residues. Looked up from germline, CDR1 is MNHEY and CDR2 is SMNVEV (reference sequence). V lost 5 bases to trimming and J lost 4 bases, with 17 bases between them. Here the CDR3 reads CASSPRTLRGYGYTF. The CDR3 nucleotides are TGTGCCAGCAGTCCTAGGACCCTTAGGGGCTATGGCTACACCTTC.

This clonotype was seen only a few times. The chain uses TRBV7-3 and TRBJ1-2; D is uncertain. CDR1 and CDR2 from the germline V gene are SGHTA and FQGTGA. V was cut by 2 bases and J by 7 bases, with 11 bases left in between. This CDR3 is built from 13 residues. CDR3 nucleotides: TGTGCCAGCAGCTTAGAGAGGGATTCTGGCTACACCTTC. Amino acid sequence: CASSLERDSGYTF.

This clonotype was detected a few times. This chain connects TRBV7-6 to TRBJ2-7; 8 bases align to TRBD2. Germline lookup yields CDR1 SGHVS and CDR2 FNYEAQ. V was clipped by 4 bases and J by 3 bases; unmatched bases: 11. This CDR3 has 16 residues. CDR3 DNA sequence: TGTGCCAGCAGCTCCCCTCGGGAGGGAGGGGGCTACGAGCAGTACTTC. Its protein product is CASSSPREGGGYEQYF.

V gene TRBV19 combines with J gene TRBJ1-1; maybe TRBD1 (5 bases). The germline CDR1 and CDR2 sequences are LNHDA and SQIVND (reference sequence). Trimming shortened V by 8 bases and J by 0 bases, and 10 bases separated the two germline ends. This CDR3 spans 13 amino acids. The CDR3 DNA reads as TGTGCCAGTCATGACAGTATGAACACTGAAGCTTTCTTT. Translation gives CASHDSMNTEAFF. The full variable domain, in which reference TRBV19 and TRBJ1-1 provide the parts outside the CDR3, is DGGITQSPKYLFRKEGQNVTLSCEQNLNHDAMYWYRQDPGQGLRLIYYSQIVNDFQKGDIAEGYSVSREKKESFPLTVTSAQKNPTAFYLCASHDSMNTEAFFGQGTRLTVV.

The chain recombines TRBV15 with TRBJ2-7; perhaps TRBD1 as D (6 bases). V lost 0 bases to trimming and J lost 3 bases, with 21 bases between them. The CDR3 runs to 18 residues. CDR1 is LNHNV, CDR2 YYDKDF, per germline (reference sequence). The CDR3 DNA reads TGTGCCACCAGCAGAGATCGAGGGACAACCCTGGGGGTCTACGAGCAGTACTTC. Its protein product is CATSRDRGTTLGVYEQYF.

The chain has TRBV24-1 and TRBJ2-1; TRBD1 matches 8 bases. The CDR3 is 17 residues long. With V trimmed by 2 bases and J by 2 bases, 7 bases remained unmatched. The germline V gene has CDR1 KGHDR and CDR2 SFDVKD. The CDR3, as DNA: TGTGCCACCAGTGATTCTGAACCGACAGGGGCCTACAATGAGCAGTTCTTC. Translated, it gives CATSDSEPTGAYNEQFF.

The chain's CDR3 is CASTGWGTEAFF. The CDR3 DNA reads TGTGCCAGCACAGGTTGGGGCACTGAAGCTTTCTTT. The chain combines TRBV7-8 with TRBJ1-1; D gene ambiguous. Trimming stripped 7 bases from V and 4 bases from J, with 10 bases between. Germline-derived CDR1 and CDR2 are SGHVS and FQNEAQ. This CDR3 region has 12 residues.

The chain has TRBV10-3 and TRBJ2-7; 7 nucleotides agree with TRBD2. V was pared by 2 bases and J by 6 bases, with 7 bases of the junction left unmatched. This CDR3 region has 14 residues. From germline, CDR1 is ENHRY and CDR2 SYGVKD. CDR3 coding DNA: TGTGCCATCAGTGAGATGGCGGGAGTGGGCGAGCAGTACTTC. Translating it yields CAISEMAGVGEQYF.

The gene calls are TRBV29-1 and TRBJ2-2, with a tentative D call TRBD1 (6 bases). The CDR3 has 15 residues. V lost 6 bases and J 3 bases, leaving 17 bases between the germline ends. The germline V gene has CDR1 SQVTM and CDR2 ANQGSEA. The DNA of the CDR3 is TGCAGCGTAAAATCCTTAGGGGGAGACACCGGGGAGCTGTTTTTT. Translating gives CSVKSLGGDTGELFF.

This clonotype has a single count. J is TRBJ2-3 and V is TRBV20-1; 7 bases are shared with TRBD2. This CDR3 is 16 amino acids long. Trimming at V came to 0 bases and at J to 0 bases, leaving 6 bases not matched to a gene. CDR1 is DFQATT, CDR2 SNEGSKA, per germline (reference sequence). CDR3 protein: CSAREGLAASTDTQYF. CDR3 DNA sequence: TGCAGTGCTAGAGAAGGTCTAGCGGCAAGCACAGATACGCAGTATTTT.

This clonotype was seen many times. The rearrangement uses TRBV27 and TRBJ2-7; D unclear. Trimming took off 4 bases at V and 6 bases at J, with 16 bases between the two ends. In germline, CDR1 is MNHEY, CDR2 SMNVEV (reference sequence). This CDR3 is 14 amino acids long. The CDR3 DNA reads TGTGCCAGCAGTTGGGATGGGCGTTCCGCCGAGCAGTACTTC. It encodes CASSWDGRSAEQYF.

In DNA form, the CDR3 reads TGTGCCACCAGTGACCCTCGGGACACCAGCAATCAGCCCCAGCATTTT. This sequence encodes CATSDPRDTSNQPQHF. The chain combines TRBV24-1 with TRBJ1-5; perhaps TRBD1 as D (6 bases). Deletions cut 4 bases from V and 1 base from J, with 13 bases between. CDR1 and CDR2 (germline): KGHDR, SFDVKD. This CDR3 contains 16 residues.